This T cell receptor (beta chain) is from a study of a mutant IDH1 vaccine in newly diagnosed glioma. Study in general: The earlier regimen, radiotherapy, temozolomide, or both, was most often both.

Study-wide points: Immune responses arising from the vaccine appeared in about 93% of patients.

Turning to this clone: Its antigen is as yet unknown.

Documented time point: week 47, end of study. Each dose delivered 300 ug of mutant IDH1 20-mer peptide subcutaneously with imiquimod. Across weeks 1, 3, 5, 7, 11, 15, 19 and 23, patients received a vaccination each time, eight in all. Germline V lookup: CDR1 SGHRS, CDR2 YFSETQ. The CDR3 loop spans 15 amino acids. The V end was cut by 7 bases, the J end by 1 base, with 12 bases between. Assay: immunoSEQ multiplex PCR; the TCRdb copy retains only in-frame clones and omits some. Of tens of thousands of clones in the sample, about 65% were seen once. This sequence joins TRBV5-1 and TRBJ2-6; D is unclear. The sequence came from a man aged 35 to 55 with glioma. Some clones in this sample may be carry-over from other donors' samples. The sequencing used peripheral blood mononuclear cells (PBMCs), collected from a glioma patient whose treatment included an IDH1 peptide vaccine. The CDR3 DNA sequence: TGCGCCAGCTACCCCGACATGTCTGGGGCCAACGTCCTGACTTTC. Amino acid sequence: CASYPDMSGANVLTF.